These 12 T cell receptor beta chains originate from one sample sequenced in a study of shared clonotypes between healthy human individuals. Terminally differentiated effector memory CD45RA+ cells were excluded from the naive CD8 cells, which were CD45RO-negative and positively selected for CCR7. The method was immunoSEQ multiplex PCR; TCRdb's version includes in-frame clones alone and lacks a portion of them. This sample has about 2 million clones, with around 96% found just once. The specimen sequenced was naive CD8+ T cells sorted from blood. The source of these receptors is a man aged 18 to 30 in good health.

The rearrangement joins TRBV28 to TRBJ2-1, with D hard to call. Trimming stripped 2 bases from V and 7 bases from J, with 18 bases between. Germline-derived CDR1 and CDR2 are MDHEN and SYDVKM. The CDR3 contains 16 residues. DNA for the CDR3: TGTGCCAGCAGTTTACTGCTGGGTGGGTACCTTAATGAGCAGTTCTTC. This encodes CASSLLLGGYLNEQFF. Complete variable domain (other parts from reference TRBV28 and TRBJ2-1): DVKVTQSSRYLVKRTGEKVFLECVQDMDHENMFWYRQDPGLGLRLIYFSYDVKMKEKGDIPEGYSVSREKKERFSLILESASTNQTSMYLCASSLLLGGYLNEQFFGPGTRLTVL.

Only one count was recorded for this clone. This rearrangement joins TRBV5-4 to TRBJ2-5; D not resolved. Germline V gene data show CDR1 as SGHNT and CDR2 as YYREEE (reference sequence). This CDR3 is built from 13 residues. V was pared by 8 bases and J by 5 bases, with 16 bases between. The CDR3 spells CASKNWGWETQYF. The CDR3, as DNA: TGTGCCAGTAAGAATTGGGGTTGGGAGACCCAGTACTTC.

This chain joins TRBV12-5 and TRBJ2-5; D is perhaps TRBD2 (5 bases). Germline CDR1 is LGHNT and CDR2 is FRNRAP. V lost 2 bases and J 3 bases, leaving 13 bases between the germline ends. The CDR3 spans 15 residues. The CDR3 reads CASGLREGYEETQYF. CDR3 nucleotides: TGTGCTAGTGGTTTGAGAGAGGGATATGAAGAGACCCAGTACTTC.

V and J are TRBV9 and TRBJ2-1, with 8 bases fitting TRBD1. J gave up 5 bases and V 0 bases, and 7 bases lay outside the gene matches. The CDR3 contains 16 residues. CDR1 and CDR2 (germline): SGDLS, YYNGEE. CDR3 region: CASSVVGGQGNNEQFF. In DNA, the CDR3 is TGTGCCAGCAGCGTAGTAGGAGGACAGGGAAACAATGAGCAGTTCTTC. The variable domain in full, completed from reference TRBV9 and TRBJ2-1, reads DSGVTQTPKHLITATGQRVTLRCSPRSGDLSVYWYQQSLDQGLQFLIQYYNGEERAKGNILERFSAQQFPDLHSELNLSSLELGDSALYFCASSVVGGQGNNEQFFGPGTRLTVL.

The chain has TRBV5-1 and TRBJ2-5; D gene uncertain. V lost 4 bases to trimming and J lost 5 bases, with 15 bases between them. The CDR3 has 14 amino acids. CDR1 and CDR2 (germline): SGHRS, YFSETQ. The DNA for the CDR3 is TGCGCCAGCAGCAATGCGGAGTTATGGGAGACCCAGTACTTC. It encodes CASSNAELWETQYF.

The J gene is TRBJ2-5, the V gene TRBV27, with TRBD2 matching 14 bases. Per germline, CDR1 MNHEY and CDR2 SMNVEV (reference sequence). The CDR3 covers 17 residues. Trimming removed 5 bases from V and 5 bases from J; junction bases left unmatched: 10. The CDR3 sequence is CASSRTGLAGAEETQYF. For the CDR3, the DNA is TGTGCCAGCAGTAGAACGGGACTAGCGGGAGCAGAGGAGACCCAGTACTTC.

The chain carries TRBV10-2 and TRBJ2-5, with 8 bases lining up with TRBD1. CDR1 is WSHSY and CDR2 is SAAADI in the germline V gene. The CDR3 covers 16 residues. Germline trimming cut 6 bases from V and 5 bases from J; bases unmatched to any gene: 14. The DNA for the CDR3 is TGCGCCAGCAGGCGGCGAACAGGGGGACCTCTGGAGACCCAGTACTTC. Protein sequence: CASRRRTGGPLETQYF.

V and J are TRBV2 and TRBJ1-5; TRBD1 matches 9 bases. Germline loops: CDR1 SNHLY, CDR2 FYNNEI. This CDR3 is 19 amino acids long. V dropped 6 bases and J dropped 0; count of bases not matched to a gene: 15. In DNA, the CDR3 is TGTGCCAGCAGCGGACTGGACCGGGACAGGGTTTATAGCAATCAGCCCCAGCATTTT. Protein: CASSGLDRDRVYSNQPQHF.

CDR3 in DNA: TGTGCCAGCAGTGTTACCGTTTGGACTAGCTCCTACAATGAGCAGTTCTTC. This gives the protein CASSVTVWTSSYNEQFF. The chain joins TRBV27 to TRBJ2-1; 7 nucleotides line up with TRBD2. The CDR3 spans 17 residues. Germline V gene data show CDR1 as MNHEY and CDR2 as SMNVEV (reference sequence). Trimming at V came to 5 bases and at J to 0 bases, leaving 10 bases not matched to a gene.

V and J are TRBV30 and TRBJ1-2, with 8 bases identical to TRBD1. CDR1 GTSNPN and CDR2 SVGIG come from the germline V gene (reference sequence). The junction had 12 bases not matched to a gene; V was cut back by 1 base and J by 2 bases. The CDR3 has 17 amino acids. CDR3 coding DNA: TGTGCCTGGAGTGGTATATCTTGGGACAGGACAAACTATGGCTACACCTTC. Amino acid sequence: CAWSGISWDRTNYGYTF. The complete variable domain, with remaining parts taken from reference TRBV30 and TRBJ1-2, reads SQTIHQWPATLVQPVGSPLSLECTVEGTSNPNLYWYRQAAGRGLQLLFYSVGIGQISSEVPQNLSASRPQDRQFILSSKKLLLSDSGFYLCAWSGISWDRTNYGYTFGSGTRLTVV.

This clone was observed a single time. V and J are TRBV30 and TRBJ2-5, with D possibly TRBD2 on 5 matching bases. CDR1 and CDR2 (germline): GTSNPN, SVGIG (reference sequence). The CDR3 sequence is 16 residues long. V lost 5 bases and J 2 bases, leaving 21 bases between the germline ends. CDR3 loop: CAWQDAAVPWQETQYF. The CDR3 DNA sequence: TGTGCCTGGCAAGACGCAGCGGTTCCGTGGCAAGAGACCCAGTACTTC.

The chain's CDR3 is CASSYPTGGGVEAFF. In nucleotides, the CDR3 is TGTGCCAGCAGTTACCCGACAGGGGGAGGTGTTGAAGCTTTCTTT. The chain combines TRBV6-5 with TRBJ1-1, with 9 bases lining up with TRBD1. The CDR3 contains 15 residues. Losses at the gene ends were 2 bases for V and 7 bases for J; bases not matched to a gene: 8. Germline CDR1 is MNHEY and CDR2 is SVGAGI.